Below are 24 T cell receptor beta chains sequenced from a single sample in a study of blood T cell repertoires in COVID-19. Sequenced by immunoSEQ multiplex PCR; TCRdb stores in-frame clones only, minus some. The sample shows approximately 120,000 clones, about 82% of them seen only once. The sequenced sample consisted of peripheral blood. The receptors originated from a human donor in a cohort sampled during active COVID-19.

The rearrangement uses TRBV7-2 and TRBJ2-2; 10 bases align to TRBD2. Unmatched junction bases numbered 1, after V lost 5 bases and J lost 4 bases. CDR1 and CDR2 (germline): SGHTA, FQGNSA. The CDR3 contains 14 residues. The CDR3 DNA is TGTGCCAGCAGCCGGACTAGCGGCACCGGGGAGCTGTTTTTT. This translates into CASSRTSGTGELFF. The whole variable domain, filled in from reference TRBV7-2 and TRBJ2-2, reads GAGVSQSPSNKVTEKGKDVELRCDPISGHTALYWYRQSLGQGLEFLIYFQGNSAPDKSGLPSDRFSAERTGGSVSTLTIQRTQQEDSAVYLCASSRTSGTGELFFGEGSRLTVL.

V is TRBV5-4 and J is TRBJ2-1; tentatively, D is TRBD1 (6 bases). This CDR3 has 16 residues. Germline CDR1 and CDR2: SGHNT and YYREEE (reference sequence). The V end was cut by 2 bases, the J end by 4 bases, with 16 bases between. The CDR3 nucleotides read TGTGCCAGCAGCTTTGGTCAGGGGACAAATTACAATGAGCAGTTCTTC. Its translation is CASSFGQGTNYNEQFF.

This CDR3 reads CASSLQGSSNQPQHF. DNA for the CDR3: TGTGCCAGCAGCCTGCAGGGGTCATCCAATCAGCCCCAGCATTTT. The chain carries TRBV7-2 and TRBJ1-5; D perhaps matches TRBD1 (6 bases). The CDR3 covers 15 residues. CDR1 SGHTA and CDR2 FQGNSA come from the germline V gene. Trimming took off 5 bases at V and 3 bases at J, with 14 bases between the two ends. The full variable domain, completed using reference TRBV7-2 and TRBJ1-5, is GAGVSQSPSNKVTEKGKDVELRCDPISGHTALYWYRQSLGQGLEFLIYFQGNSAPDKSGLPSDRFSAERTGGSVSTLTIQRTQQEDSAVYLCASSLQGSSNQPQHFGDGTRLSIL.

This clone occurred once. The chain joins TRBV29-1 to TRBJ1-2; 12 nucleotides match TRBD1. CDR1 is SQVTM, CDR2 ANQGSEA, per germline. J gave up 8 bases and V 5 bases, and 12 bases lay outside the gene matches. This CDR3 is built from 15 residues. In DNA form, the CDR3 reads TGCAGCGTTAAGGGATCCGGGACAGGGGGCGGGGGCTACACCTTC. This sequence encodes CSVKGSGTGGGGYTF. The entire variable domain, with the rest obtained from reference TRBV29-1 and TRBJ1-2, is as follows: SAVISQKPSRDICQRGTSLTIQCQVDSQVTMMFWYRQQPGQSLTLIATANQGSEATYESGFVIDKFPISRPNLTFSTLTVSNMSPEDSSIYLCSVKGSGTGGGGYTFGSGTRLTVV.

The chain joins TRBV11-3 to TRBJ1-3, with D perhaps TRBD1 (6 bases). The V end was cut by 0 bases, the J end by 1 base, with 13 bases between. Germline CDR1 SGHNT, CDR2 YENEEA. There are 17 residues in the CDR3. This CDR3 reads CASSLDSGTLSGNTIYF. The CDR3 region has the DNA TGTGCCAGCAGCTTAGACTCCGGGACACTTTCTGGAAACACCATATATTTT.

The gene calls are TRBV19 and TRBJ1-2; possible D gene TRBD1, 5 bases. The germline gives CDR1 LNHDA, CDR2 SQIVND (reference sequence). The CDR3 consists of 15 residues. V lost 3 bases to trimming and J lost 6 bases, with 17 bases between them. The CDR3 region is CASSMWGEDLHGYTF. In DNA form, the CDR3 reads TGTGCCAGTAGTATGTGGGGGGAGGACCTCCATGGCTACACCTTC.

This clone was picked up one time. The chain is built from TRBV10-1 and TRBJ2-3; TRBD2 aligns across 9 bases. Germline values: CDR1 WNHNN, CDR2 SYGVQD (reference sequence). V dropped 3 bases and J dropped 6; count of bases not matched to a gene: 10. This CDR3 region has 16 residues. The CDR3 bases are TGCGCCAGCAGTGACTTTTTGCGGGAGGGCCGGGATACGCAGTATTTT. Translated: CASSDFLREGRDTQYF.

The chain joins TRBV4-3 to TRBJ2-7; TRBD1 matches 7 bases. Germline V gene lookup returns CDR1 LGHNA and CDR2 YSLEER. V dropped 4 bases and J dropped 6; count of bases not matched to a gene: 9. This CDR3 is 14 amino acids long. In DNA, the CDR3 is TGCGCCAGCAGCCCAACCGGGACAGCTGGCGAGCAGTACTTC. This encodes CASSPTGTAGEQYF.

The genes are TRBV7-9 and TRBJ2-5, with TRBD1 matching 10 bases. The CDR3 consists of 16 residues. V lost 1 base, J lost 0 bases, and 2 bases stayed unmatched. Germline CDR1 and CDR2: SEHNR and FQNEAQ (reference sequence). The CDR3 DNA follows: TGTGCCAGCAGCTTAGGGGGACAGGGGAACCAAGAGACCCAGTACTTC. Amino acids: CASSLGGQGNQETQYF.

Written as DNA, the CDR3 is TGTGCCACCAGGATTAGACAGCAGCAAGGGGGCTACTACGAGCAGTACTTC. Translating it yields CATRIRQQQGGYYEQYF. V gene TRBV24-1 combines with J gene TRBJ2-7; 7 nucleotides agree with TRBD1. Germline lookup yields CDR1 KGHDR and CDR2 SFDVKD. This CDR3 contains 17 residues. The V gene end was trimmed by 7 bases and the J gene end by 3 bases; junction bases not matched to a gene: 17.

This rearrangement joins TRBV5-1 to TRBJ2-1; 7 positions match TRBD2. The trim removed 1 base at V and 4 bases at J, leaving 5 bases unmatched. Germline CDR1 is SGHRS and CDR2 is YFSETQ. The CDR3 is 15 amino acids. The DNA for the CDR3 is TGCGCCAGCAGCTTGCTAGCGGTGGCATACAATGAGCAGTTCTTC. It specifies CASSLLAVAYNEQFF. Full variable domain (remainder filled in from reference TRBV5-1 and TRBJ2-1): KAGVTQTPRYLIKTRGQQVTLSCSPISGHRSVSWYQQTPGQGLQFLFEYFSETQRNKGNFPGRFSGRQFSNSRSEMNVSTLELGDSALYLCASSLLAVAYNEQFFGPGTRLTVL.

The chain carries TRBV9 and TRBJ2-3; TRBD2 might be the D (6 bases). Trimming took off 4 bases at V and 3 bases at J, with 18 bases between the two ends. There are 16 residues in the CDR3. Germline CDR1 is SGDLS and CDR2 is YYNGEE. CDR3 nucleotide sequence: TGTGCCAGCAGCTCGACCACCTCCGGGGGAACAGATACGCAGTATTTT. The encoded protein is CASSSTTSGGTDTQYF.

The CDR3 coding sequence is TGTGCCAGCAGTGGACTAGCGGGAGGCCTCAATGAGCAGTTCTTC. It translates to CASSGLAGGLNEQFF. The V gene is TRBV2, the J gene TRBJ2-1, with 13 bases aligning to TRBD2. Per the germline V gene, CDR1 is SNHLY and CDR2 is FYNNEI. J gave up 6 bases and V 4 bases, and 3 bases lay outside the gene matches. The CDR3 is made up of 15 amino acids.

The chain recombines TRBV4-1 with TRBJ1-2; D may be TRBD1 (5 bases). Germline V gene lookup returns CDR1 MGHRA and CDR2 YSYEKL. The V end lost 0 bases, the J end lost 7 bases, and 18 bases lay between the germline ends. This CDR3 is 16 amino acids long. CDR3 in amino acids: CASSQDGAASQGGYTF. The CDR3 nucleotides are TGCGCCAGCAGCCAAGATGGGGCAGCCTCCCAGGGTGGCTACACCTTC.

V usage is TRBV4-3 and J usage is TRBJ2-7; 9 bases agree with TRBD2. The CDR3 is 15 residues long. Germline CDR1 LGHNA, CDR2 YSLEER. J lost 3 bases, V lost 5 bases, and 8 bases had no gene match. CDR3 residues: CASSTRLAAYYEQYF. In DNA form, the CDR3 reads TGCGCCAGCAGCACCCGACTAGCGGCCTACTACGAGCAGTACTTC.

V is TRBV30 and J is TRBJ1-4; D is uncertain. V was shortened by 0 bases and J by 4 bases, with 12 bases between the two germline ends. The germline gives CDR1 GTSNPN, CDR2 SVGIG (reference sequence). The CDR3 totals 15 residues. CDR3 residues: CAWSVRIGLNEKLFF. The CDR3 DNA reads as TGTGCCTGGAGTGTACGGATAGGACTTAATGAAAAACTGTTTTTT.

This clone has a single count. The chain joins TRBV7-2 to TRBJ1-2, with TRBD1 as a possible D gene (5 bases). Germline CDR1 and CDR2: SGHTA and FQGNSA. The CDR3 consists of 16 residues. V lost 3 bases and J 0 bases, leaving 14 bases between the germline ends. CDR3 DNA: TGTGCCAGCAGCTTCATACCCGGACATACTAACTATGGCTACACCTTC. Protein: CASSFIPGHTNYGYTF. The full variable domain, its missing parts supplied by reference TRBV7-2 and TRBJ1-2, is GAGVSQSPSNKVTEKGKDVELRCDPISGHTALYWYRQSLGQGLEFLIYFQGNSAPDKSGLPSDRFSAERTGGSVSTLTIQRTQQEDSAVYLCASSFIPGHTNYGYTFGSGTRLTVV.

This rearrangement joins TRBV6-2 or TRBV6-3 to TRBJ2-1, with 7 bases aligning to TRBD2. This CDR3 is 16 amino acids long. The junction had 13 bases not matched to a gene; V was cut back by 2 bases and J by 9 bases. CDR1 and CDR2 (germline): MNHEY, SVGEGT. CDR3 amino acids: CASSYMRERQRSEQFF. The CDR3 coding sequence is TGTGCCAGCAGTTACATGCGGGAGCGCCAGCGGAGTGAGCAGTTCTTC.

This rearrangement joins TRBV5-1 to TRBJ2-1; 9 bases align to TRBD2. CDR3 size: 16 residues. Germline values: CDR1 SGHRS, CDR2 YFSETQ. Trimming cost V 6 bases and J 5 bases; bases outside gene matches: 12. This CDR3 reads CASIEVAGGKNNEQFF. DNA of the CDR3: TGCGCCAGCATTGAGGTGGCGGGAGGGAAGAACAATGAGCAGTTCTTC. The full variable domain, its missing parts supplied by reference TRBV5-1 and TRBJ2-1, is KAGVTQTPRYLIKTRGQQVTLSCSPISGHRSVSWYQQTPGQGLQFLFEYFSETQRNKGNFPGRFSGRQFSNSRSEMNVSTLELGDSALYLCASIEVAGGKNNEQFFGPGTRLTVL.

The rearrangement joins TRBV3-1 (or the pseudogene TRBV3-2) to TRBJ2-7, with D possibly TRBD2 on 5 matching bases. Germline CDR1 reads LGHDT; CDR2 reads YNNKEL (reference sequence). The CDR3 spans 17 residues. V lost 3 bases and J 7 bases, leaving 25 bases between the germline ends. The CDR3 DNA reads as TGTGCCAGCAGCCAGCGGACTTTCGCCGGCCTTTTGGGGGAGCAGTACTTC. It is translated as CASSQRTFAGLLGEQYF.

About this clone itself: Other DNA sequences in this specimen translate into the identical CDR3. The V call is TRBV6-2 or TRBV6-3, the J call TRBJ1-1; D is ambiguous. Between the trimmed V and J ends, which lost 0 bases and 1 base, there was a span of 6 bases. The CDR3 covers 14 residues. Germline lookup yields CDR1 MNHEY and CDR2 SVGEGT. Written as DNA, the CDR3 is TGTGCCAGCAGTTACTCGCGTGGGAACACTGAAGCTTTCTTT. Translation: CASSYSRGNTEAFF.

The chain is built from TRBV9 and TRBJ2-3, with D tentatively TRBD1 (6 bases). V was cut by 2 bases and J by 1 base, with 11 bases left in between. The germline V gene encodes CDR1 SGDLS and CDR2 YYNGEE. The CDR3 runs to 15 residues. CDR3 nucleotides: TGTGCCAGCAGCGTCCAGGGGCGCGGCACAGATACGCAGTATTTT. It is translated as CASSVQGRGTDTQYF.

This chain uses TRBV27 with TRBJ1-1; no clear D gene. This CDR3 is built from 12 residues. With 7 bases removed from V and 4 bases from J, the gap between germline ends came to 10 bases. The V gene's germline CDR1 is MNHEY and CDR2 SMNVEV (reference sequence). This CDR3 is CASISPSTEAFF. The CDR3 region has the DNA TGTGCCAGCATTTCTCCTAGCACTGAAGCTTTCTTT.

The chain couples TRBV18 to TRBJ2-7; 8 bases are shared with TRBD1. The trim removed 1 base at V and 7 bases at J, leaving 12 bases unmatched. Germline CDR1 and CDR2: KGHSH and LQKENI. The length of the CDR3 is 16 residues. The CDR3 loop reads CASSPLGAGGRREQYF. The CDR3 DNA reads as TGTGCCAGCTCACCACTTGGGGCAGGGGGCCGGAGAGAGCAGTACTTC.